The 32 T cell receptor beta chains below were found in one sample sequenced in a study of blood T cell repertoires in COVID-19. Some clones are missing from TCRdb's copy, which holds only in-frame ones; the method was immunoSEQ multiplex PCR. The table includes about 69,000 clones, around 90% detected once. The sample comprised peripheral blood. The origin of the receptors is a man aged 50 to 60 with acute or convalescent COVID-19.

The V and J genes are TRBV6-5 and TRBJ2-7, with a tentative D call TRBD1 (5 bases). The CDR3 has 14 residues. Trimming removed 5 bases from V and 2 bases from J, with 13 bases in between. The germline V gene has CDR1 MNHEY and CDR2 SVGAGI. This CDR3 reads CASSPTGPTYEQYF. Here the CDR3 DNA reads TGTGCCAGCAGTCCAACAGGACCGACCTACGAGCAGTACTTC.

The rearrangement joins TRBV12-3 or TRBV12-4 to TRBJ1-5, with TRBD1 matching 7 bases. V gave up 5 bases and J gave up 12 bases; unmatched junction bases: 10. The CDR3 loop spans 13 amino acids. The CDR3 DNA sequence: TGTGCCAGCAGTGCACAAGGACAGGCCCTCCAGCATTTT. It specifies CASSAQGQALQHF.

This clone was picked up a small number of times. The chain employs TRBV6-1 and TRBJ1-1; 8 positions match TRBD1. CDR3 size: 17 residues. After removal of 2 bases from V and 3 bases from J, the junction contained 11 bases not matched to a gene. CDR1 and CDR2 (germline): MNHNS, SASEGT. The CDR3 loop is CASSEMGRGLRDTEAFF. The CDR3 nucleotides read TGTGCCAGCAGTGAAATGGGCAGGGGGCTTAGGGACACTGAAGCTTTCTTT.

The chain links TRBV3-1 (or the pseudogene TRBV3-2) to TRBJ2-3, with TRBD2 as a possible D gene (6 bases). This CDR3 has 13 amino acids. Germline V gene data show CDR1 as LGHDT and CDR2 as YNNKEL (reference sequence). V dropped 2 bases and J dropped 6 bases, with 9 bases sitting between them. CDR3 sequence reads: CASSQIAADTQYF. The CDR3 nucleotides read TGTGCCAGCAGCCAAATAGCGGCGGATACGCAGTATTTT.

This clone was recorded once. The V gene is TRBV7-9, the J gene TRBJ2-7; no clear D gene. Trimming pared 5 bases from V and 2 bases from J, leaving 7 bases between. The CDR3 has 12 amino acids. Germline V gene lookup returns CDR1 SEHNR and CDR2 FQNEAQ (reference sequence). The chain's CDR3 is CASSAGAYEQYF. In DNA form, the CDR3 reads TGTGCCAGCAGCGCCGGTGCCTACGAGCAGTACTTC.

The gene calls are TRBV6-5 and TRBJ1-5, with a weak D call TRBD1 (5 bases). V shed 0 bases and J shed 5 bases, with 8 bases lying between them. The V gene's germline CDR1 is MNHEY and CDR2 SVGAGI. CDR3 length equals 14 residues. CDR3: CASSYSAGDQPQHF. Written as DNA, the CDR3 is TGTGCCAGCAGTTACTCGGCGGGGGATCAGCCCCAGCATTTT.

The V call is TRBV11-3, the J call TRBJ2-5; TRBD1 matches at 7 bases. Trimming cost V 5 bases and J 4 bases; bases outside gene matches: 7. Per the germline V gene, CDR1 is SGHNT and CDR2 is YENEEA. The CDR3 is made up of 14 amino acids. CDR3 DNA: TGTGCCAGCAGCGCCCGGACAGGAGCAGAGACCCAGTACTTC. This translates into CASSARTGAETQYF.

This clone was detected a few times. This chain joins TRBV2 and TRBJ2-3; D not certain. Looked up from germline, CDR1 is SNHLY and CDR2 is FYNNEI. CDR3 length: 17 residues. The germline V and J ends were trimmed by 1 base and 0 bases, with 14 bases remaining between them. The CDR3 protein is CASSEDDSQTSTDTQYF. CDR3 DNA: TGTGCCAGCAGTGAAGACGACTCACAAACTAGCACAGATACGCAGTATTTT. Full variable domain (rest looked up from reference TRBV2 and TRBJ2-3): EPEVTQTPSHQVTQMGQEVILRCVPISNHLYFYWYRQILGQKVEFLVSFYNNEISEKSEIFDDQFSVERPDGSNFTLKIRSTKLEDSAMYFCASSEDDSQTSTDTQYFGPGTRLTVL.

This clone appeared a single time. The chain links TRBV19 to TRBJ2-3, with TRBD1 matching over 12 bases. The germline V gene has CDR1 LNHDA and CDR2 SQIVND (reference sequence). CDR3 length equals 21 residues. The J segment lost 0 bases and the V segment lost 7 bases, leaving 20 bases of the junction unmatched. Here the CDR3 reads CASNALGTGGRRVLSTDTQYF. The CDR3 DNA follows: TGTGCCAGTAATGCCCTGGGGACAGGGGGCCGACGGGTCCTGAGCACAGATACGCAGTATTTT.

The rearrangement uses TRBV29-1 and TRBJ1-4; unclear D gene. Trimming pared 6 bases from V and 2 bases from J, leaving 7 bases between. Looked up from germline, CDR1 is SQVTM and CDR2 is ANQGSEA. The CDR3 sequence is 12 residues long. The CDR3 reads CSVQRTNEKLFF. The CDR3 region has the DNA TGCAGCGTACAGCGGACTAATGAAAAACTGTTTTTT. The variable domain in full, completed from reference TRBV29-1 and TRBJ1-4, reads SAVISQKPSRDICQRGTSLTIQCQVDSQVTMMFWYRQQPGQSLTLIATANQGSEATYESGFVIDKFPISRPNLTFSTLTVSNMSPEDSSIYLCSVQRTNEKLFFGSGTQLSVL.

This sequence joins TRBV20-1 and TRBJ1-5; 10 bases agree with TRBD1. Germline lookup yields CDR1 DFQATT and CDR2 SNEGSKA (reference sequence). J lost 0 bases, V lost 4 bases, and 9 bases had no gene match. This CDR3 has 17 amino acids. The CDR3 protein is CSATDRGRGDSNQPQHF. The CDR3, as DNA: TGCAGTGCTACTGACAGGGGGCGCGGTGATAGCAATCAGCCCCAGCATTTT.

The rearrangement joins TRBV25-1 to TRBJ2-2; possibly TRBD1 for D (5 bases). Germline-derived CDR1 and CDR2 are MGHDK and SYGVNS. The V and J ends lost 3 bases and 8 bases respectively, with 25 bases between them. The length of the CDR3 is 18 residues. As DNA, the CDR3 is TGTGCCAGCAGTGACCCCCGAGATAGCTTGGGGCCTGGTGGGGAGCTGTTTTTT. Translation: CASSDPRDSLGPGGELFF. The full variable domain, with the rest looked up from reference TRBV25-1 and TRBJ2-2, is EADIYQTPRYLVIGTGKKITLECSQTMGHDKMYWYQQDPGMELHLIHYSYGVNSTEKGDLSSESTVSRIRTEHFPLTLESARPSHTSQYLCASSDPRDSLGPGGELFFGEGSRLTVL.

The V gene is TRBV19, the J gene TRBJ2-2; TRBD1 matches 8 bases. V was pared by 6 bases and J by 3 bases, with 9 bases of the junction left unmatched. CDR3 size: 16 residues. Germline CDR1 reads LNHDA; CDR2 reads SQIVND (reference sequence). DNA of the CDR3: TGTGCCAGTAGAAATCGGCAGGGGGCAGACACCGGGGAGCTGTTTTTT. Encoded protein: CASRNRQGADTGELFF.

V and J are TRBV7-9 and TRBJ1-1; 8 bases are a match to TRBD1. The V gene end was trimmed by 2 bases and the J gene end by 5 bases; junction bases not matched to a gene: 13. This CDR3 is 17 amino acids long. In germline, CDR1 is SEHNR, CDR2 FQNEAQ (reference sequence). In DNA, the CDR3 is TGTGCCAGCAGCTTACGGGGTGGCAGGGGGCGCGAGACTGAAGCTTTCTTT. Its protein is CASSLRGGRGRETEAFF. The whole variable domain, filled in from reference TRBV7-9 and TRBJ1-1, reads DTGVSQNPRHKITKRGQNVTFRCDPISEHNRLYWYRQTLGQGPEFLTYFQNEAQLEKSRLLSDRFSAERPKGSFSTLEIQRTEQGDSAMYLCASSLRGGRGRETEAFFGQGTRLTVV.

This chain uses TRBV19 with TRBJ1-2, with a possible D match to TRBD1 (5 bases). The germline CDR1 and CDR2 sequences are LNHDA and SQIVND (reference sequence). The ends were cut back, 5 bases at V and 1 base at J, with 11 bases in the middle. The CDR3 is 14 amino acids. CDR3 protein: CASSLGGINYGYTF. CDR3 sequence (DNA): TGTGCCAGTAGTCTGGGGGGGATTAACTATGGCTACACCTTC.

This clone appeared once. The V call is TRBV30, the J call TRBJ2-1; 10 bases map to TRBD2. V shed 7 bases, J shed 0 bases, and the junction held 6 bases outside the gene matches. The CDR3 sequence is 15 residues long. Germline V gene lookup returns CDR1 GTSNPN and CDR2 SVGIG (reference sequence). CDR3 DNA: TGTGCCTCGTCGCCTAGCGGGAGCTCCTACAATGAGCAGTTCTTC. The encoded protein is CASSPSGSSYNEQFF.

The gene calls are TRBV24-1 and TRBJ2-5, with 7 bases fitting TRBD2. The CDR3 totals 16 residues. Per germline, CDR1 KGHDR and CDR2 SFDVKD. V shed 3 bases and J 4 bases; nucleotides not matched to a gene: 10. The CDR3: CATSDLGLGGRETQYF. As DNA, the CDR3 is TGTGCCACCAGTGATCTAGGACTAGGAGGTCGAGAGACCCAGTACTTC.

The genes are TRBV3-1 (or the pseudogene TRBV3-2) and TRBJ1-2; 7 bases align to TRBD1. Germline values: CDR1 LGHDT, CDR2 YNNKEL (reference sequence). The CDR3 is 15 residues long. The ends lost 1 base at V and 2 bases at J; junction bases unmatched: 4. The CDR3 loop is CASSQGVQGNYGYTF. DNA of the CDR3: TGTGCCAGCAGCCAAGGGGTACAGGGGAACTATGGCTACACCTTC.

This chain joins TRBV7-9 and TRBJ2-7; 12 nucleotides agree with TRBD1. This CDR3 is built from 17 residues. Losses at the gene ends were 0 bases for V and 4 bases for J; bases not matched to a gene: 7. CDR1 and CDR2 (germline): SEHNR, FQNEAQ (reference sequence). Here the CDR3 reads CASSLAELGQGAYEQYF. The CDR3 DNA sequence: TGTGCCAGCAGCTTAGCGGAACTGGGACAGGGGGCTTACGAGCAGTACTTC.

The chain combines TRBV6-5 with TRBJ2-3, with 11 nucleotides matching TRBD2. The CDR3 has 13 residues. V was clipped by 7 bases and J by 11 bases; unmatched bases: 8. Germline V gene lookup returns CDR1 MNHEY and CDR2 SVGAGI. The DNA of the CDR3 is TGTGCCAGCACCGGGACTAGCGGAGGGAAGCAGTATTTT. Its translation: CASTGTSGGKQYF.

The chain recombines TRBV5-4 with TRBJ1-1; D is unresolved. The CDR3 is made up of 12 amino acids. The germline V and J ends were trimmed by 0 bases and 3 bases, with 3 bases remaining between them. Germline CDR1 and CDR2: SGHNT and YYREEE (reference sequence). CDR3 DNA: TGTGCCAGCAGCTTGGCTGACACTGAAGCTTTCTTT. This encodes CASSLADTEAFF.

V and J are TRBV19 and TRBJ2-5; TRBD2 might be the D (6 bases). Trimming took off 6 bases at V and 5 bases at J, with 19 bases between the two ends. This CDR3 is 15 amino acids long. Per the germline V gene, CDR1 is LNHDA and CDR2 is SQIVND (reference sequence). Here the CDR3 DNA reads TGTGCCAGTAGCTTGACTAGTCGGGATCGGGAGACCCAGTACTTC. This codes for CASSLTSRDRETQYF.

J is TRBJ1-5 and V is TRBV18, with 12 bases aligning to TRBD1. The CDR3 is made up of 17 amino acids. Germline V gene lookup returns CDR1 KGHSH and CDR2 LQKENI. Germline trimming cut 2 bases from V and 1 base from J; bases unmatched to any gene: 3. The CDR3 spells CASSPGTGGMSNQPQHF. The CDR3 DNA sequence: TGTGCCAGCTCACCAGGGACAGGGGGCATGAGCAATCAGCCCCAGCATTTT.

CDR3 in amino acids: CASSLDRLRTNYGYTF. The CDR3 nucleotides are TGTGCCAGCAGTCTCGACAGACTCCGCACTAACTATGGCTACACCTTC. The chain links TRBV6-6 to TRBJ1-2; possible D gene TRBD1, 5 bases. Germline loops: CDR1 MNHNY, CDR2 SVGAGI (reference sequence). V was trimmed by 5 bases and J by 0 bases, leaving 16 bases between them. The CDR3 spans 16 residues.

V usage is TRBV5-5 and J usage is TRBJ1-2; D is possibly TRBD1 (6 bases). Trimming removed 2 bases from V and 6 bases from J, with 11 bases in between. Germline CDR1 SGHKS, CDR2 YYEKEE (reference sequence). This CDR3 has 13 residues. Written as DNA, the CDR3 is TGTGCCAGCAGCTTACAGGGAGGGGATGGCTACACCTTC. Translating gives CASSLQGGDGYTF.

The J gene is TRBJ1-5, the V gene TRBV5-6; 8 positions match TRBD1. V was pared by 4 bases and J by 1 base, with 7 bases of the junction left unmatched. The CDR3 spans 16 residues. Germline CDR1 is SGHDT and CDR2 is YYEEEE. The CDR3 nucleotides read TGTGCCAGCAGCCACAGGACAGGGATGAGCAATCAGCCCCAGCATTTT. As protein: CASSHRTGMSNQPQHF.

This chain uses TRBV27 with TRBJ2-7, with no clear D. This CDR3 region has 15 residues. Per the germline V gene, CDR1 is MNHEY and CDR2 is SMNVEV (reference sequence). Trimming stripped 0 bases from V and 0 bases from J, with 9 bases between. The DNA of the CDR3 is TGTGCCAGCAGTTTATCTGGCAGTTTCTCCTACGAGCAGTACTTC. It specifies CASSLSGSFSYEQYF.

The chain uses TRBV6-5 and TRBJ1-5, with no clear D. The CDR3 length is 12 residues. Between the trimmed V and J ends, which lost 7 bases and 5 bases, there was a span of 9 bases. Germline-derived CDR1 and CDR2 are MNHEY and SVGAGI. Here the CDR3 reads CASKRGDQPQHF. In nucleotides, the CDR3 is TGTGCCAGCAAGCGCGGGGATCAGCCCCAGCATTTT.

The rearrangement links TRBV21-1 to TRBJ2-5; the table's D call of TRBD1 was not tested on the DNA. TRBV21-1 is recorded as a pseudogene. CDR3 length: 16 residues. The CDR3 region has the DNA TGTGCCAGCAGCAAAGATACCCAGGACAGGGATGAGACCCAGTACTTC. This gives the protein CASSKDTQDRDETQYF.

This chain joins TRBV6-5 and TRBJ2-7; D is possibly TRBD2 (6 bases). Trimming took off 2 bases at V and 4 bases at J, with 12 bases between the two ends. CDR1 and CDR2 from the germline V gene are MNHEY and SVGAGI. CDR3 length: 14 residues. The CDR3 DNA is TGTGCCAGCAGTTACGGGGAGGATGGTTACGAGCAGTACTTC. Its protein is CASSYGEDGYEQYF.

This chain uses TRBV5-1 with TRBJ2-2; TRBD1 agrees at 7 bases. V gave up 4 bases and J gave up 4 bases; unmatched junction bases: 4. In germline, CDR1 is SGHRS, CDR2 YFSETQ. The CDR3 runs to 14 residues. The CDR3 loop reads CASSLGQITGELFF. For the CDR3, the DNA is TGCGCCAGCAGCCTGGGACAGATCACCGGGGAGCTGTTTTTT.

This sequence joins TRBV5-1 and TRBJ2-1; possibly TRBD2 for D (6 bases). CDR3 length: 19 residues. Germline V gives CDR1 SGHRS, CDR2 YFSETQ. Trimming pared 2 bases from V and 0 bases from J, leaving 21 bases between. CDR3 nucleotide sequence: TGCGCCAGCAGCTTAAGGCGCGGGAATTACAAGAGCTCCTACAATGAGCAGTTCTTC. It is translated as CASSLRRGNYKSSYNEQFF.